This TCR beta chain derives from a study of blood T cells in healthy people across ages. Together with a sample-barcoded 5' primer, a J-beta primer mix was included in a second PCR lasting roughly 6 to 12 cycles. TCRdb analysed the 5' RACE reads with MiXCR anew, one entry per CDR3 protein. Of approximately 1,700,000 distinct CDR3 sequences in the sample, more than 35% were seen once. PBMCs numbering at least 6.5 million were isolated per sample. The CDR3 has 11 residues. CDR1 and CDR2 (germline): SEHNR, FQNEAQ (reference sequence). Trimming pared 5 bases from V and 12 bases from J, leaving 13 bases between.

This rearrangement joins TRBV7-9 to TRBJ1-2, with D possibly being TRBD1 (5 bases). Input material: blood. The TCR originated in a human donor in good health. The CDR3 region is CASSLKGEHTF. CDR3 coding DNA: TGTGCCAGCAGCCTCAAAGGGGAGCACACCTTC. Filled out from reference TRBV7-9 and TRBJ1-2, the complete variable domain reads DTGVSQNPRHKITKRGQNVTFRCDPISEHNRLYWYRQTLGQGPEFLTYFQNEAQLEKSRLLSDRFSAERPKGSFSTLEIQRTEQGDSAMYLCASSLKGEHTFGSGTRLTVV.